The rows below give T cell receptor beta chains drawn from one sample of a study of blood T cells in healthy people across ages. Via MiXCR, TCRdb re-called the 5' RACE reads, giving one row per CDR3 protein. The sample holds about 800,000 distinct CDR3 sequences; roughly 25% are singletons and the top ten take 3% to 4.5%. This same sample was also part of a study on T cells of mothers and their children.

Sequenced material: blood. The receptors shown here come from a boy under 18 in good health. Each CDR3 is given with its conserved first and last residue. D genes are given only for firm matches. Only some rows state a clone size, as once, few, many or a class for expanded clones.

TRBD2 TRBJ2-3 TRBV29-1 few CSVRGGRDQSTDTQYF TGCAGCGTTCGAGGCGGGAGGGACCAGAGCACAGATACGCAGTATTTT
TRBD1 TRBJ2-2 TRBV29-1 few CSGQGANTGELFF TGCAGCGGACAGGGGGCAAACACCGGGGAGCTGTTTTTT
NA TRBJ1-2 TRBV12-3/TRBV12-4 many CASSLSGGKGYTF TGTGCCAGCAGTCTTAGTGGCGGTAAAGGCTACACCTTC
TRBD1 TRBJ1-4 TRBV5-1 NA CASSSGTVSEKLFF TGCGCCAGCAGCTCCGGGACAGTGAGTGAAAAACTGTTTTTT
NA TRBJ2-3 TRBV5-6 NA CASSHAVSTDTQYF TGTGCCAGCAGCCATGCCGTTAGCACAGATACGCAGTATTTT
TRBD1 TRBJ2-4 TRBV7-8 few CASSPKLDRGGHIQYF TGTGCCAGCAGCCCGAAGCTCGACAGGGGTGGGCACATTCAGTACTTC
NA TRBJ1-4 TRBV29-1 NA CSVVTGLNEKLFF TGCAGCGTTGTAACAGGACTTAATGAAAAACTGTTTTTT
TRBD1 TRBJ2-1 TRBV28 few CASSHRQGEFF TGTGCCAGCAGCCATAGACAGGGGGAGTTCTTC
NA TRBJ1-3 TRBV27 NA CASKSIGREGWNTIYF TGTGCCAGCAAATCTATCGGGCGGGAAGGGTGGAACACCATATATTTT
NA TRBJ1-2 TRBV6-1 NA CASSEALLGYGYTF TGTGCCAGCAGTGAAGCGTTACTGGGGTATGGCTACACCTTC
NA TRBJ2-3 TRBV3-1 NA CASSPHTQSGPDTQYF TGTGCCAGCAGTCCACACACCCAGTCAGGGCCAGATACGCAGTATTTT